The next 16 T cell receptor beta chains were all read from a single sample in a study of shared clonotypes between healthy human individuals. The method was immunoSEQ multiplex PCR; TCRdb's version includes in-frame clones alone and lacks a portion of them. Of 500,000 to 700,000 clones in the sample, roughly 95% were seen once. Selected positively for CCR7 and CD45RO-negative, naive CD8 cells excluded terminally differentiated effector memory CD45RA+ cells. Sequencing was carried out using naive CD8+ T cells sorted from blood. The receptors here all came from a woman in her thirties in good health.

This clone showed up just once. The CDR3 region is CASRLGLAGGSGEQYF. CDR3 coding DNA: TGTGCCAGCAGGTTGGGACTAGCGGGAGGTTCGGGTGAGCAGTACTTC. The chain uses TRBV11-2 and TRBJ2-7, with 15 bases matching TRBD2. Trimming cost V 6 bases and J 7 bases; bases outside gene matches: 10. In germline, CDR1 is SGHAT, CDR2 FQNNGV. This CDR3 contains 16 residues.

The rearrangement joins TRBV28 to TRBJ1-5; no clear D gene. The V end lost 5 bases, the J end lost 0 bases, and 11 bases lay between the germline ends. Germline V gene sequence: CDR1 MDHEN, CDR2 SYDVKM. This CDR3 spans 15 amino acids. The CDR3 coding sequence is TGTGCCAGCAGTGAATTCGGAACTAGCAATCAGCCCCAGCATTTT. Translation gives CASSEFGTSNQPQHF.

The rearrangement uses TRBV27 and TRBJ2-7; 8 positions agree with TRBD1. Germline V gene data show CDR1 as MNHEY and CDR2 as SMNVEV (reference sequence). The junction had 8 bases not matched to a gene; V was cut back by 3 bases and J by 7 bases. This CDR3 comprises 14 residues. The CDR3 here is CASSFFGRTGEQYF. The CDR3 bases are TGTGCCAGCAGTTTTTTCGGGCGGACAGGGGAGCAGTACTTC.

This chain connects TRBV4-1 to TRBJ1-1, with D possibly TRBD1 on 6 matching bases. Germline-derived CDR1 and CDR2 are MGHRA and YSYEKL. The CDR3 is 15 residues long. Trimming took 4 bases from V and 1 from J, leaving 13 bases between them. The CDR3 coding sequence is TGCGCCAGCAGCCCCCGGGACACCCAGAACACTGAAGCTTTCTTT. Its translation is CASSPRDTQNTEAFF.

The rearrangement joins TRBV7-9 to TRBJ2-2; 7 bases map to TRBD2. This CDR3 spans 16 amino acids. Losses at the gene ends were 1 base for V and 3 bases for J; bases not matched to a gene: 5. From germline, CDR1 is SEHNR and CDR2 FQNEAQ (reference sequence). The CDR3 is CASSLEVAGHTGELFF. CDR3 bases: TGTGCCAGCAGCTTAGAGGTAGCGGGCCACACCGGGGAGCTGTTTTTT. The full variable domain, its missing parts supplied by reference TRBV7-9 and TRBJ2-2, is DTGVSQNPRHKITKRGQNVTFRCDPISEHNRLYWYRQTLGQGPEFLTYFQNEAQLEKSRLLSDRFSAERPKGSFSTLEIQRTEQGDSAMYLCASSLEVAGHTGELFFGEGSRLTVL.

The CDR3 nucleotides are TGTGCCAGCAGTTACAAGAACGGAAACACCATATATTTT. As protein: CASSYKNGNTIYF. This chain connects TRBV6-5 to TRBJ1-3; D is unclear. CDR1 MNHEY and CDR2 SVGAGI come from the germline V gene. Between the trimmed V and J ends, which lost 2 bases and 4 bases, there was a span of 6 bases. There are 13 residues in the CDR3.

The rearrangement uses TRBV15 and TRBJ1-1, with D perhaps TRBD1 (6 bases). The CDR3 contains 13 residues. V lost 4 bases and J 8 bases, leaving 14 bases between the germline ends. The germline CDR1 and CDR2 sequences are LNHNV and YYDKDF (reference sequence). Written as DNA, the CDR3 is TGTGCCACCAGCACCTTAGACAGGCCCGAAGCTTTCTTT. Its protein is CATSTLDRPEAFF.

J is TRBJ2-1 and V is TRBV16; 9 positions agree with TRBD1. Trimming at V came to 2 bases and at J to 3 bases, leaving 11 bases not matched to a gene. CDR3 size: 18 residues. Germline assignment: CDR1 KGHSY and CDR2 FQNENV. This CDR3 is CASSQGPPTGGIYNEQFF. CDR3 sequence (DNA): TGTGCCAGCAGCCAAGGACCCCCGACAGGGGGAATCTACAATGAGCAGTTCTTC.

The J gene is TRBJ1-1, the V gene TRBV19; tentative D call: TRBD1 (6 bases). Trimming shortened V by 9 bases and J by 1 base, and 9 bases separated the two germline ends. From germline, CDR1 is LNHDA and CDR2 SQIVND (reference sequence). This CDR3 spans 12 amino acids. CDR3 amino acids: CASRQENTEAFF. CDR3 in DNA: TGTGCCAGCAGACAGGAGAACACTGAAGCTTTCTTT.

V usage is TRBV5-1 and J usage is TRBJ2-7; TRBD1 matches at 9 bases. CDR3 length: 14 residues. Germline V lookup: CDR1 SGHRS, CDR2 YFSETQ. V shed 3 bases and J 2 bases; nucleotides not matched to a gene: 3. The CDR3 protein is CASSSGTGTYEQYF. The CDR3 DNA follows: TGCGCCAGCAGCTCCGGGACAGGGACCTACGAGCAGTACTTC.

Comments on this clone: Other DNA sequences from this sample encode an identical CDR3 as well. The J gene is TRBJ2-7, the V gene TRBV29-1, with 7 nucleotides matching TRBD1. Trimming cost V 4 bases and J 2 bases; bases outside gene matches: 2. The length of the CDR3 is 12 residues. Per the germline V gene, CDR1 is SQVTM and CDR2 is ANQGSEA. The CDR3 DNA is TGCAGCGTTGGACAGGGAGCCTACGAGCAGTACTTC. It codes for CSVGQGAYEQYF.

The rearrangement uses TRBV7-6 and TRBJ2-7; D gene uncertain. The CDR3 extends over 10 amino acids. CDR1 is SGHVS and CDR2 is FNYEAQ in the germline V gene. V shed 8 bases and J shed 2 bases, with 4 bases lying between them. The CDR3, as DNA: TGTGCCAGCCTCCCCTACGAGCAGTACTTC. Translating it yields CASLPYEQYF.

This sequence joins TRBV14 and TRBJ2-1, with 8 bases matching TRBD1. The germline gives CDR1 SGHDN, CDR2 FVKESK. The CDR3 runs to 19 residues. V lost 0 bases to trimming and J lost 4 bases; unmatched junction nucleotides: 14. CDR3 in amino acids: CASSQDGIDRGLGYNEQFF. The CDR3 coding sequence is TGTGCCAGCAGCCAAGATGGAATCGACAGGGGCCTTGGGTACAATGAGCAGTTCTTC.

The chain is built from TRBV19 and TRBJ2-1; TRBD2 aligns across 7 bases. Trimming at V came to 3 bases and at J to 8 bases, leaving 7 bases not matched to a gene. The germline V gene has CDR1 LNHDA and CDR2 SQIVND (reference sequence). The CDR3 has 14 amino acids. The CDR3: CASSMPGGRDEQFF. The CDR3 region has the DNA TGTGCCAGTAGTATGCCGGGAGGACGCGATGAGCAGTTCTTC.

The DNA of the CDR3 is TGTGCCAGCAGTTTGTTCTCTAGCGGGATGGTAGATACGCAGTATTTT. It specifies CASSLFSSGMVDTQYF. The rearrangement joins TRBV28 to TRBJ2-3; TRBD2 aligns across 9 bases. This CDR3 contains 16 residues. Per the germline V gene, CDR1 is MDHEN and CDR2 is SYDVKM. The V and J ends lost 3 bases and 5 bases, in that order; junction bases with no gene match: 9.

This rearrangement joins TRBV30 to TRBJ1-1; D is unresolved. The CDR3 covers 13 residues. With 0 bases removed from V and 5 bases from J, the gap between germline ends came to 10 bases. Germline V CDR1 and CDR2: GTSNPN, SVGIG (reference sequence). In DNA form, the CDR3 reads TGTGCCTGGAGTGTTAACTCGGGGACTGAAGCTTTCTTT. It is translated as CAWSVNSGTEAFF.